Below are 10 T cell receptor beta chains sequenced from a single sample in a study of blood T cell repertoires in COVID-19. Assay used: immunoSEQ multiplex PCR; TCRdb lists only in-frame clones, some missing. The sample carries 60,000 to 65,000 clones, 83% recorded once. Sequencing used peripheral blood. The receptors stem from a man between 50 and 59 years old with COVID-19, enrolled during active disease.

The rearrangement links TRBV4-2 to TRBJ2-1, with 10 bases that match TRBD2. Losses at the gene ends were 5 bases for V and 0 bases for J; bases not matched to a gene: 4. CDR1 LGHNA and CDR2 YNFKEQ come from the germline V gene. This CDR3 is built from 16 residues. The CDR3, as DNA: TGTGCCAGCAGCGCCGGACTAGCGGACTCCTACAATGAGCAGTTCTTC. Translation gives CASSAGLADSYNEQFF.

The chain has TRBV5-1 and TRBJ2-7; tentatively, D is TRBD2 (7 bases). Trimming took off 4 bases at V and 3 bases at J, with 17 bases between the two ends. CDR1 and CDR2 from the germline V gene are SGHRS and YFSETQ. The CDR3 is 15 amino acids. Here the CDR3 reads CASSPGGGGYYEQYF. The CDR3 DNA reads TGCGCCAGCAGCCCTGGTGGGGGGGGCTACTACGAGCAGTACTTC.

The J gene is TRBJ1-1, the V gene TRBV2; TRBD1 matches at 9 bases. Trimming took 7 bases from V and 1 from J; bases not matched to a gene: 7. Germline V lookup: CDR1 SNHLY, CDR2 FYNNEI. This CDR3 region has 15 residues. The CDR3 DNA reads as TGTGCCAGCAACTGGGACAGGGTCCGGAACACTGAAGCTTTCTTT. Protein product: CASNWDRVRNTEAFF.

This clone occurred a few times. The J gene is TRBJ2-5, the V gene TRBV29-1; 9 bases fit TRBD1. Germline V gives CDR1 SQVTM, CDR2 ANQGSEA. This CDR3 spans 15 amino acids. V was clipped by 6 bases and J by 0 bases; unmatched bases: 8. CDR3 nucleotide sequence: TGCAGCGTGTCACAGGGGGCAATGTACCAAGAGACCCAGTACTTC. It yields the protein CSVSQGAMYQETQYF.

This chain connects TRBV29-1 to TRBJ1-2, with 7 bases matching TRBD1. With V trimmed by 7 bases and J by 4 bases, 6 bases remained unmatched. This CDR3 is 12 amino acids long. CDR1 is SQVTM, CDR2 ANQGSEA, per germline. Here the CDR3 reads CSALTGTYGYTF. CDR3 DNA sequence: TGCAGCGCTCTGACAGGGACCTATGGCTACACCTTC.

This chain joins TRBV4-2 and TRBJ2-3; D might be TRBD1 (6 bases). Looked up from germline, CDR1 is LGHNA and CDR2 is YNFKEQ. V lost 2 bases, J lost 3 bases, and 12 bases lay in between. CDR3 length: 15 amino acids. The CDR3 here is CASSQREGETDTQYF. DNA of the CDR3: TGTGCCAGCAGCCAAAGAGAGGGGGAAACAGATACGCAGTATTTT.

The V call is TRBV3-1 (or the pseudogene TRBV3-2), the J call TRBJ2-5; D perhaps matches TRBD1 (5 bases). CDR3 size: 18 residues. The germline V gene encodes CDR1 LGHDT and CDR2 YNNKEL (reference sequence). With 0 bases removed from V and 5 bases from J, the gap between germline ends came to 22 bases. The CDR3 DNA reads TGTGCCAGCAGCCAAGATAGGATTGCTGGGGCCCTAGTTGAGACCCAGTACTTC. This translates into CASSQDRIAGALVETQYF.

The V call is TRBV6-5, the J call TRBJ2-3; 12 nucleotides agree with TRBD2. The CDR3 runs 13 residues. Germline-derived CDR1 and CDR2 are MNHEY and SVGAGI. Unmatched junction bases numbered 2, after V lost 9 bases and J lost 4 bases. DNA of the CDR3: TGTGCCAGTAGACTAGCGGGAGCAGATACGCAGTATTTT. Residues: CASRLAGADTQYF.

The chain couples TRBV2 to TRBJ2-5, with D possibly being TRBD2 (6 bases). Germline V gives CDR1 SNHLY, CDR2 FYNNEI. The CDR3 spans 13 residues. V gave up 4 bases and J gave up 6 bases, with 12 bases separating them. Here the CDR3 reads CASSASGEQTQYF. The CDR3 coding sequence is TGTGCCAGCAGTGCATCGGGGGAACAGACCCAGTACTTC.

This clone is a singleton in its sample. Here the CDR3 reads CASSVQSGSASQYF. CDR3 coding DNA: TGTGCCAGCAGCGTCCAAAGCGGGAGCGCGTCGCAGTATTTT. This rearrangement joins TRBV9 to TRBJ2-3, with 8 bases that match TRBD2. This CDR3 has 14 residues. Trimming cost V 2 bases and J 10 bases; bases outside gene matches: 9. CDR1 is SGDLS and CDR2 is YYNGEE in the germline V gene.